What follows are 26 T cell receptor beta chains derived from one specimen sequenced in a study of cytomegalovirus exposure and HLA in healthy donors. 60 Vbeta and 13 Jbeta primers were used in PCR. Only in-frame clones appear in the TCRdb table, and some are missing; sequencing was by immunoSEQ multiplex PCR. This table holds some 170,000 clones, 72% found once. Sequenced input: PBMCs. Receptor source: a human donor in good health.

The CDR3 loop reads CSVYRRSSYNEQFF. The CDR3 DNA reads as TGCAGCGTTTACAGGCGGAGCTCCTACAATGAGCAGTTCTTC. V and J are TRBV29-1 and TRBJ2-1; a possible D gene is TRBD1 (5 bases). CDR1 is SQVTM, CDR2 ANQGSEA, per germline. This CDR3 region has 14 residues. With 5 bases removed from V and 0 bases from J, the gap between germline ends came to 11 bases.

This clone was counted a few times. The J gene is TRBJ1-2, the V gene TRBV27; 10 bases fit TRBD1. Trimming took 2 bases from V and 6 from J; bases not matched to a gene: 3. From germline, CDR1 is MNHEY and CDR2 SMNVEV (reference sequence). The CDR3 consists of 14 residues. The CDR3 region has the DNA TGTGCCAGCAGTTTAAGACAGGGGGCCCATGGCTACACCTTC. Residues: CASSLRQGAHGYTF.

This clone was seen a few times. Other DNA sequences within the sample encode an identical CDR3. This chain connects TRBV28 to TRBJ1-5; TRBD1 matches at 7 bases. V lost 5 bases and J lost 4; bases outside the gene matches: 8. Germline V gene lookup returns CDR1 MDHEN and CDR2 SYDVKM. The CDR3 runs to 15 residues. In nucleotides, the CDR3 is TGTGCCAGCAGTCTCGGACAGGTGGGGAATCAGCCCCAGCATTTT. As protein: CASSLGQVGNQPQHF.

The CDR3 DNA is TGTGCCAGCAGTTACGCACCCAGGGGGCAAGAGACCCAGTACTTC. Amino acid sequence: CASSYAPRGQETQYF. The chain has TRBV6-5 and TRBJ2-5; 7 bases line up with TRBD1. J was trimmed by 2 bases and V by 2 bases; bases with no gene match: 5. The CDR3 covers 15 residues. CDR1 is MNHEY and CDR2 is SVGAGI in the germline V gene.

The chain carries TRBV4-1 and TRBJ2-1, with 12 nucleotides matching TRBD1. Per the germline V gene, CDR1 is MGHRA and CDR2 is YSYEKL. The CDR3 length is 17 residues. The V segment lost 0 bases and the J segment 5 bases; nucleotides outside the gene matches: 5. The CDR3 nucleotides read TGCGCCAGCAGCCAAGATCAAGGGACAGGGGGCCACAATGAGCAGTTCTTC. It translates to CASSQDQGTGGHNEQFF.

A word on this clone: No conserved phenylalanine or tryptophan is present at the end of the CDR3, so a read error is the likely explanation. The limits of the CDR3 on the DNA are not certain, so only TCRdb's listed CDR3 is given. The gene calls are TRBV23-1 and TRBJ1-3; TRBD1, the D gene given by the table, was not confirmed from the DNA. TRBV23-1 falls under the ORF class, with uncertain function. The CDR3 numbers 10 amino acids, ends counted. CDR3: CASRSEQGAT.

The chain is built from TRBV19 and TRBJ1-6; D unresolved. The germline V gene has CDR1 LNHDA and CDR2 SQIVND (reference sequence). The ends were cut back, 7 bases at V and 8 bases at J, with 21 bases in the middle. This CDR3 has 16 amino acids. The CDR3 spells CASKRSPQRVDSPLHF. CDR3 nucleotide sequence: TGTGCCAGTAAAAGATCTCCTCAGAGGGTTGATTCACCCCTCCACTTT.

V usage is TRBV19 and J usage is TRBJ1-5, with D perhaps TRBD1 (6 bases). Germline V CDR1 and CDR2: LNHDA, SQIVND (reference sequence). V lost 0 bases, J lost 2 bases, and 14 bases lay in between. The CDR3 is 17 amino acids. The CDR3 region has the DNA TGTGCCAGTAGTATAGATGGGGGGGCGGGGCGCAATCAGCCCCAGCATTTT. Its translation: CASSIDGGAGRNQPQHF.

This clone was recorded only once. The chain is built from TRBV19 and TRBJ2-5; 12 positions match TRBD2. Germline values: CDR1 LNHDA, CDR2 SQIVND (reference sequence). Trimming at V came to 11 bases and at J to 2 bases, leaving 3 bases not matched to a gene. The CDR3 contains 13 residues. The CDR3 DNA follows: TGTGCCTCCGGACTAGCGGGGCAAGAGACCCAGTACTTC. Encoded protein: CASGLAGQETQYF.

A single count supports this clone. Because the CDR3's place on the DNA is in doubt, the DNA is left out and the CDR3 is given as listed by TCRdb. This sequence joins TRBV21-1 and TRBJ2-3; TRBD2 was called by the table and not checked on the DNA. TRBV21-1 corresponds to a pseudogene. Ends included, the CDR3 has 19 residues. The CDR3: CASSKRRRGAYTCTDTQYF.

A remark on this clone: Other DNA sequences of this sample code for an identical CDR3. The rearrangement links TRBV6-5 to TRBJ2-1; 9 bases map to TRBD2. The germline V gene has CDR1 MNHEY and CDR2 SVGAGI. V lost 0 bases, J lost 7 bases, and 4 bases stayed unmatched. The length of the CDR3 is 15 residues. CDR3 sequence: CASSYSRRGGNEQFF. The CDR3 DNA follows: TGTGCCAGCAGTTACTCGCGGCGGGGGGGAAATGAGCAGTTCTTC.

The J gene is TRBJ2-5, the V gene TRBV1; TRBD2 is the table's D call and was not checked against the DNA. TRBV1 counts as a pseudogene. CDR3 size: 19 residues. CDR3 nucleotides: TGCACCAGCAGCCTCCACGGACTAGCGGGGGGGCCTCGCTTTAGGACCCAGTACTTC. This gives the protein CTSSLHGLAGGPRFRTQYF.

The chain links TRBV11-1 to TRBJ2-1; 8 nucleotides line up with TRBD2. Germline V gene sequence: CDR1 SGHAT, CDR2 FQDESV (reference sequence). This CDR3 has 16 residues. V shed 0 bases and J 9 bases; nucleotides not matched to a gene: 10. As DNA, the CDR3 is TGTGCCAGCAGCTTAGCTTCCAGCGGGGGAGATATTGAGCAGTTCTTC. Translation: CASSLASSGGDIEQFF.

The CDR3 is CASSSSGGAYGGELFF. The CDR3 nucleotides read TGTGCCAGCAGCTCTAGCGGGGGGGCTTACGGCGGGGAGCTGTTTTTT. This chain links TRBV5-4 with TRBJ2-2; 12 bases agree with TRBD2. The germline V gene encodes CDR1 SGHNT and CDR2 YYREEE (reference sequence). There are 16 residues in the CDR3. The trim removed 3 bases at V and 7 bases at J, leaving 7 bases unmatched.

This chain's CDR3 is CASSRGTGNYEQYF. CDR3 nucleotides: TGTGCCAGTAGTAGGGGGACAGGGAACTACGAGCAGTACTTC. V and J are TRBV19 and TRBJ2-7, with 9 bases matching TRBD1. Unmatched junction bases numbered 4, after V lost 4 bases and J lost 3 bases. CDR1 and CDR2 (germline): LNHDA, SQIVND (reference sequence). CDR3 length: 14 amino acids.

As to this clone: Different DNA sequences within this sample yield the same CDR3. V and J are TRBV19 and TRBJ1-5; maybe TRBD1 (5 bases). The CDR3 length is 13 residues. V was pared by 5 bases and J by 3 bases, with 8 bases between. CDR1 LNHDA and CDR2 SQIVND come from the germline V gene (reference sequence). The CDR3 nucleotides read TGTGCCAGTAGTGACAGCTCCAATCAGCCCCAGCATTTT. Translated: CASSDSSNQPQHF.

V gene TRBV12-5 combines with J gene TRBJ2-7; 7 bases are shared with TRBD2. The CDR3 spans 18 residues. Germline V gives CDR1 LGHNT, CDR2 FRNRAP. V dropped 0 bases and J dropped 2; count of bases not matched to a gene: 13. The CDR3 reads CASGLVYLATSRTYEQYF. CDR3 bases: TGTGCTAGTGGTTTGGTATACCTTGCGACTAGCCGCACCTACGAGCAGTACTTC.

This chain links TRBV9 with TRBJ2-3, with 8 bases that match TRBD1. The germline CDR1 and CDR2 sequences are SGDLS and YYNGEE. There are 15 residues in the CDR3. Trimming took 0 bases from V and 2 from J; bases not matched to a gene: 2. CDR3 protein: CASSVGQGPTDTQYF. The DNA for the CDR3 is TGTGCCAGCAGCGTAGGACAGGGGCCCACAGATACGCAGTATTTT.

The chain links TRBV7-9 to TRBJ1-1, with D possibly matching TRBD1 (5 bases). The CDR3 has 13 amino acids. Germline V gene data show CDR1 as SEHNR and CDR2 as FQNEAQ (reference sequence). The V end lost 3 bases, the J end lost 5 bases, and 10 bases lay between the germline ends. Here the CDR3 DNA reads TGTGCCAGCAGCTTGAGCGGGGGGACTGAAGCTTTCTTT. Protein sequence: CASSLSGGTEAFF.

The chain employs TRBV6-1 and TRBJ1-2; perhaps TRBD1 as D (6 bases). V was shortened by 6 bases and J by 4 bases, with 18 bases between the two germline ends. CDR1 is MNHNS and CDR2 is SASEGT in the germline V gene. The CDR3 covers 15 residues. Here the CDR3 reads CASSRSTGHSYGYTF. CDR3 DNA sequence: TGTGCCAGCAGCCGATCGACAGGACACAGCTATGGCTACACCTTC.

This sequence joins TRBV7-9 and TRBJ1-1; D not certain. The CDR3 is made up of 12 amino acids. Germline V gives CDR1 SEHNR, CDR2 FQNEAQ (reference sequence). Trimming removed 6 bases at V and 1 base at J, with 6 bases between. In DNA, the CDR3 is TGTGCCAGCAGACAGCCGAACACTGAAGCTTTCTTT. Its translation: CASRQPNTEAFF.

The CDR3 is CASSLVGGGQGLNYEQYF. In DNA form, the CDR3 reads TGTGCCAGCAGCTTAGTTGGGGGGGGACAAGGACTGAACTACGAGCAGTACTTC. The chain recombines TRBV7-9 with TRBJ2-7; perhaps TRBD2 as D (7 bases). Germline assignment: CDR1 SEHNR and CDR2 FQNEAQ (reference sequence). V lost 1 base and J lost 3, with 22 bases in between. CDR3 length: 18 residues.

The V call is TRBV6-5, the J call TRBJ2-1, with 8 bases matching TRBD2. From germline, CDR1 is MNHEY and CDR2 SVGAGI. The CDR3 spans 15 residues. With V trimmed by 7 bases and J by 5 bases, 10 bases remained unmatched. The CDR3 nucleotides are TGTGCCAGCATCAACTCGGGGGGGGACCACAATGAGCAGTTCTTC. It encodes CASINSGGDHNEQFF.

The CDR3, as DNA: TGTGCCAGCAGCGCGGGGACAGTAGACAATCAGCCCCAGCATTTT. Translated, it gives CASSAGTVDNQPQHF. This rearrangement joins TRBV9 to TRBJ1-5; 7 bases are a match to TRBD1. Germline CDR1 SGDLS, CDR2 YYNGEE. The trim removed 3 bases at V and 3 bases at J, leaving 6 bases unmatched. The CDR3 covers 15 residues.

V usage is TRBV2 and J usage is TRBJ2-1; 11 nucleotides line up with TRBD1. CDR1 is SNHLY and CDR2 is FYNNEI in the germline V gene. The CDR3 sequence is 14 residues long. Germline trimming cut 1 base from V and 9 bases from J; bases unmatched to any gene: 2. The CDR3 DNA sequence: TGTGCCAGCAGTGAAGGGACAGGGGGCGGTGAGCAGTTCTTC. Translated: CASSEGTGGGEQFF.

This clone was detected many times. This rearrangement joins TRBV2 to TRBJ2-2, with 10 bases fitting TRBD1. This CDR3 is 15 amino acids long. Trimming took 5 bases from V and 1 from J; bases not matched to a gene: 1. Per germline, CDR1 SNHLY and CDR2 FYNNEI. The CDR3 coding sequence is TGTGCCAGCAGTCGGGACAGGGGGAACACCGGGGAGCTGTTTTTT. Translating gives CASSRDRGNTGELFF.